This record covers a single TCR beta chain. Its antigen is not yet known. Within one base of it there is no much larger clone, and no base qualities were kept. The sample originates from a study of blood T cell repertoires in COVID-19 (dated by TCRdb to the early 2020s). Notes on the research overall: The collaborator samples originated in the United States, Italy and Spain and spanned the acute and convalescent phases of COVID-19. The material from the prospective study consisted of cDNA or gDNA derived from T cells, B-cell-depleted T cells, or PBMCs. Deeply sampled blood TCRbeta repertoires from subjects exposed to, actively infected with, or recovered from COVID-19 were included in the dataset. A freely available public database, intended as a resource for researchers studying the immune response to SARS-CoV-2, is where the repertoires were released. Samples came from the ongoing ImmuneRACE study (first 160 participants) plus 1,254 subjects from 6 global collaborators. Nearly every sample came with metadata listing a de-identified subject ID, COVID-19 status, age in years and sex. HLA class I and class II types, where available, came from metadata supplied by the sample provider rather than from assay-based typing.

What the authors observed across the whole study: The quantity of clinical and demographic metadata differed by source and by participant and was supplied without curation.

One collaborating source in Seattle enrolled patients during active infection and followed them longitudinally through the course of disease. Collaborating institutions collected whole blood in K2EDTA tubes following their own protocols. For TCRbeta analysis, collaborator samples were shipped as frozen whole blood, as isolated PBMCs, or as DNA extracted from either sample type. The immunoSEQ Assay, a bias-controlled multiplex PCR, was used to amplify TCRbeta CDR3 regions from genomic DNA. Turning to the authors' computational methods: The number of nucleated cells in each sample was estimated by amplification of reference gene primers within the assay. To quantify the absolute abundance of each unique TCRbeta CDR3 rearrangement, sequence reads were collapsed and filtered. For each sample, productive Simpson clonality was calculated as the square root of Simpson's diversity index across productive rearrangements. TCRdb limited this immuneACCESS table to in-frame rearrangements with V and J called. A share of clones is missing; checked studies link under half to unresolved V genes, and the rest is unexplained. The D gene and trimming were derived from the DNA, and the V and J assignments and clone size from that table. Within this sample are under 200,000 clones, with around 87% of them counted one time only. The ten largest clones add up to 9% to 12% of the sample.

Sequencing used peripheral blood. This sequence originates from a woman aged 65 to 85 with COVID-19, enrolled during active disease.

The CDR3 amino acid sequence is: CASSPPGLATQETQYF. The DNA reads TGCGCCAGCAGCCCCCCTGGACTAGCGACGCAAGAGACCCAGTACTTC. The rearranged chain carries TRBV5-1 and TRBJ2-5; the central 9 bases match TRBD2. The germline V gene sets CDR1 to SGHRS and CDR2 to YFSETQ. The germline V and J ends show losses of 4 bases and 2 bases respectively, and no gene match explains 9 bases of the junction. Counted from cysteine to phenylalanine, this CDR3 has 16 amino acids. Only the CDR3 DNA stays, 48 bases, in frame from base 1.